These 17 T cell receptor beta chains were sequenced from one sample in a study of blood T cell repertoires in COVID-19. The repertoire was sequenced with immunoSEQ multiplex PCR; TCRdb's copy has only in-frame clones and lacks some. The top ten clones hold over 5% of a sample with 150,000 to 200,000 clones, about 85% of them seen once. The sample comprised peripheral blood. The receptor set was obtained from a woman between 45 and 60 years old with COVID-19, enrolled during active disease.

The J gene is TRBJ2-7, the V gene TRBV7-6; 8 bases are shared with TRBD1. This CDR3 is 15 amino acids long. With 0 bases clipped from V and 3 bases from J, the junction kept 4 bases outside the gene matches. Germline V gives CDR1 SGHVS, CDR2 FNYEAQ. The CDR3 sequence: CASSLAGGQGYEQYF. The CDR3 nucleotides are TGTGCCAGCAGCTTAGCAGGTGGACAGGGCTACGAGCAGTACTTC.

The V gene is TRBV7-9, the J gene TRBJ1-2; 12 positions agree with TRBD1. J was trimmed by 7 bases and V by 8 bases; bases with no gene match: 11. The CDR3 is 15 amino acids. Germline CDR1 and CDR2: SEHNR and FQNEAQ (reference sequence). The CDR3 DNA reads TGTGCCAGCGGTGCGACCGGGACAGGGGGCCTTGGCTACACCTTC. Amino acids: CASGATGTGGLGYTF.

The J gene is TRBJ2-1, the V gene TRBV5-1; 8 bases map to TRBD2. Trimming cost V 5 bases and J 8 bases; bases outside gene matches: 12. The CDR3 length is 15 residues. Germline V lookup: CDR1 SGHRS, CDR2 YFSETQ. The CDR3 coding sequence is TGCGCCAGCAGTCCCGGGAGGGCCCCTTTCGATGAGCAGTTCTTC. This codes for CASSPGRAPFDEQFF.

The J gene is TRBJ2-2, the V gene TRBV9, with 7 bases identical to TRBD2. Germline CDR1 and CDR2: SGDLS and YYNGEE. The CDR3 has 15 amino acids. J lost 3 bases, V lost 3 bases, and 5 bases had no gene match. Written as DNA, the CDR3 is TGTGCCAGCAGCGCGGGGACTACCGACACCGGGGAGCTGTTTTTT. Encoded protein: CASSAGTTDTGELFF.

V usage is TRBV3-1 (or the pseudogene TRBV3-2) and J usage is TRBJ1-2, with D possibly being TRBD1 (6 bases). This CDR3 has 16 residues. Looked up from germline, CDR1 is LGHDT and CDR2 is YNNKEL (reference sequence). V shed 4 bases and J shed 5 bases, with 20 bases lying between them. The CDR3 loop is CASSLRGPQEPYGYTF. The CDR3 coding sequence is TGTGCCAGCAGCCTCAGGGGACCGCAGGAGCCGTATGGCTACACCTTC.

A single count supports this clone. The rearrangement links TRBV6-7 to TRBJ1-5; 8 bases fit TRBD1. Being an ORF, TRBV6-7 has a function that is uncertain. The ends lost 8 bases at V and 1 base at J; junction bases unmatched: 4. This CDR3 is built from 14 residues. The CDR3 nucleotides read TGTGCCAGCCAGACAGGGGTGAGCAATCAGCCCCAGCATTTT. This gives the protein CASQTGVSNQPQHF.

V is TRBV30 and J is TRBJ1-2, with D perhaps TRBD1 (6 bases). Germline values: CDR1 GTSNPN, CDR2 SVGIG (reference sequence). Trimming left V 0 bases short and J 4 bases short, with 12 bases between. This CDR3 contains 14 residues. CDR3 DNA sequence: TGTGCCTGGAGTGTACGAGGACAGAGCTATGGCTACACCTTC. It codes for CAWSVRGQSYGYTF.

This clone was seen only once. V gene TRBV7-2 combines with J gene TRBJ2-5, with 11 bases identical to TRBD2. Losses at the gene ends were 6 bases for V and 5 bases for J; bases not matched to a gene: 2. The germline gives CDR1 SGHTA, CDR2 FQGNSA. The CDR3 has 13 amino acids. The CDR3 DNA is TGTGCCAGCAGGACTAGCGGGGTTGAGACCCAGTACTTC. The encoded protein is CASRTSGVETQYF.

This clone was counted once. This chain links TRBV7-2 with TRBJ2-1; 8 positions match TRBD2. V lost 6 bases to trimming and J lost 9 bases; unmatched junction nucleotides: 13. The CDR3 sequence is 15 residues long. Germline V gene lookup returns CDR1 SGHTA and CDR2 FQGNSA. The CDR3 nucleotides read TGTGCCAGCAGGGCTCCGGGACTAGAGTCCATTGAGCAGTTCTTC. The encoded protein is CASRAPGLESIEQFF.

The genes are TRBV25-1 and TRBJ1-1, with D maybe TRBD1 (5 bases). The V gene lost 6 bases and the J gene lost 9 bases, with 14 bases spanning the gap. The CDR3 sequence is 12 residues long. Germline assignment: CDR1 MGHDK and CDR2 SYGVNS. CDR3 protein: CASSFVWGQAFF. In DNA, the CDR3 is TGTGCCAGCAGCTTCGTTTGGGGCCAAGCTTTCTTT.

The chain carries TRBV6-2 or TRBV6-3 and TRBJ1-5; 9 nucleotides agree with TRBD1. From germline, CDR1 is MNHEY and CDR2 SVGEGT. The CDR3 spans 18 residues. Trimming removed 1 base from V and 2 bases from J; junction bases left unmatched: 9. CDR3 DNA: TGTGCCAGCAGTTACTTTCCGGACAGGGGAATACGCAATCAGCCCCAGCATTTT. Translated: CASSYFPDRGIRNQPQHF.

CDR3 protein: CASSQNLIAGVNEQYF. The CDR3 coding sequence is TGCGCCAGCAGCCAAAATCTTATAGCGGGGGTTAACGAGCAGTACTTC. The chain carries TRBV4-3 and TRBJ2-7; TRBD2 aligns across 9 bases. V trimming: 2 bases; J trimming: 5 bases; junction bases outside the gene matches: 10. The CDR3 contains 16 residues. CDR1 is LGHNA and CDR2 is YSLEER in the germline V gene.

This clone was recorded a few times. This chain connects TRBV7-6 to TRBJ2-1, with a tentative D call TRBD1 (5 bases). Per the germline V gene, CDR1 is SGHVS and CDR2 is FNYEAQ. Deletions cut 7 bases from V and 8 bases from J, with 27 bases between. The CDR3 is made up of 17 amino acids. DNA for the CDR3: TGTGCCAGCACCAATAGTGGTGGGGTCGGCAGGGCATATGAGCAGTTCTTC. Protein product: CASTNSGGVGRAYEQFF.

The chain combines TRBV2 with TRBJ2-5; TRBD1 aligns across 9 bases. Germline CDR1 SNHLY, CDR2 FYNNEI. With V trimmed by 2 bases and J by 4 bases, 5 bases remained unmatched. The CDR3 has 15 amino acids. CDR3 bases: TGTGCCAGCAGTGAATCCGGGGACAGGGCAGAGACCCAGTACTTC. It is translated as CASSESGDRAETQYF.

The chain couples TRBV3-1 (or the pseudogene TRBV3-2) to TRBJ2-7, with unresolved D. This CDR3 has 13 residues. CDR1 LGHDT and CDR2 YNNKEL come from the germline V gene (reference sequence). V was trimmed by 0 bases and J by 2 bases, leaving 5 bases between them. The CDR3 bases are TGTGCCAGCAGCCAAGATATTACCTACGAGCAGTACTTC. As protein: CASSQDITYEQYF.

The chain recombines TRBV2 with TRBJ2-1; TRBD1 aligns across 9 bases. Germline V gene data show CDR1 as SNHLY and CDR2 as FYNNEI. V shed 6 bases, J shed 3 bases, and the junction held 9 bases outside the gene matches. The CDR3 consists of 16 residues. DNA of the CDR3: TGTGCCAGCAGAGAATCGACAGGGGGTTTCTACAATGAGCAGTTCTTC. It translates to CASRESTGGFYNEQFF.

The V gene is TRBV5-1, the J gene TRBJ2-7, with 7 nucleotides matching TRBD1. The trim removed 0 bases at V and 1 base at J, leaving 7 bases unmatched. CDR3 size: 16 residues. Germline V CDR1 and CDR2: SGHRS, YFSETQ. CDR3 nucleotides: TGCGCCAGCAGCTTGGGGGACAGCCCTGGATCCTACGAGCAGTACTTC. Its translation: CASSLGDSPGSYEQYF.